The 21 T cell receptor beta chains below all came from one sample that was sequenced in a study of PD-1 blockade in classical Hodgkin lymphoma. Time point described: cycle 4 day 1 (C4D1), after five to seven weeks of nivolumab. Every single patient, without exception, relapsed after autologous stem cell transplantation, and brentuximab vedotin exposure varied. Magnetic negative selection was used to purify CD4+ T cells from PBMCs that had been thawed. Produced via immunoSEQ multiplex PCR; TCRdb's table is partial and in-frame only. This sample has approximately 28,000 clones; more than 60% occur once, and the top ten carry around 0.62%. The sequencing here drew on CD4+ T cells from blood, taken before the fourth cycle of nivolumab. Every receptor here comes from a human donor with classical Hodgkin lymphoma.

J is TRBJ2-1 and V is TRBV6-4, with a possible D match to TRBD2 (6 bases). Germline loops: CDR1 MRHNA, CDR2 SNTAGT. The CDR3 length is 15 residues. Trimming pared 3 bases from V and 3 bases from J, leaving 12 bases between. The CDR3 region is CASSEEGTGYNEQFF. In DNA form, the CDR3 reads TGTGCCAGCAGTGAAGAGGGGACTGGCTACAATGAGCAGTTCTTC.

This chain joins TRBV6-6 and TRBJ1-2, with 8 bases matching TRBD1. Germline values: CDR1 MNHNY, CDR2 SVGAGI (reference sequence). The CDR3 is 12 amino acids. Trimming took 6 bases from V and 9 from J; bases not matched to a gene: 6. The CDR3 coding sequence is TGTGCCAGCAGGGACAGGGCTCTTCGCTACACCTTC. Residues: CASRDRALRYTF.

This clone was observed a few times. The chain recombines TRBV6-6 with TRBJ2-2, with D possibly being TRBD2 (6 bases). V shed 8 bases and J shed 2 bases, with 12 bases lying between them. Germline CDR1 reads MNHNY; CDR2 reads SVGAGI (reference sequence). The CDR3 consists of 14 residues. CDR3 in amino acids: CASEGTLNTGELFF. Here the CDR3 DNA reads TGTGCCAGCGAAGGGACTCTCAACACCGGGGAGCTGTTTTTT.

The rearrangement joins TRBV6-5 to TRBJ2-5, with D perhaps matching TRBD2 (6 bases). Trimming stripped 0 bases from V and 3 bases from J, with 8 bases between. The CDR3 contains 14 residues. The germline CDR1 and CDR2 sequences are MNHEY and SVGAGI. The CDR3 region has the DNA TGTGCCAGCAGTTACTCGCGCGGGGAAGAGACCCAGTACTTC. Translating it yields CASSYSRGEETQYF.

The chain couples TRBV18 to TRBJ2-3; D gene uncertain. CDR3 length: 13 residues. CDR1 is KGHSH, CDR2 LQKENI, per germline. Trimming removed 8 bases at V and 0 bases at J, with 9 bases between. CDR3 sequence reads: CASVRFSTDTQYF. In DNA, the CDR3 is TGTGCCAGCGTCCGGTTTAGCACAGATACGCAGTATTTT.

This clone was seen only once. CDR3 sequence: CASSHSGLAVTSYNEQFF. The CDR3 coding sequence is TGTGCCAGCAGCCACTCGGGACTAGCGGTAACCTCCTACAATGAGCAGTTCTTC. This chain joins TRBV7-9 and TRBJ2-1; 11 nucleotides line up with TRBD2. Trimming cost V 5 bases and J 0 bases; bases outside gene matches: 9. Germline lookup yields CDR1 SEHNR and CDR2 FQNEAQ (reference sequence). The CDR3 contains 18 residues.

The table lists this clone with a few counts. The CDR3 sequence is CASSYGQEVYGYTF. In DNA form, the CDR3 reads TGTGCCAGCAGTTACGGACAGGAGGTCTATGGCTACACCTTC. The V gene is TRBV5-4, the J gene TRBJ1-2, with 7 bases matching TRBD1. With V trimmed by 5 bases and J by 4 bases, 8 bases remained unmatched. Germline V CDR1 and CDR2: SGHNT, YYREEE (reference sequence). The CDR3 extends over 14 amino acids.

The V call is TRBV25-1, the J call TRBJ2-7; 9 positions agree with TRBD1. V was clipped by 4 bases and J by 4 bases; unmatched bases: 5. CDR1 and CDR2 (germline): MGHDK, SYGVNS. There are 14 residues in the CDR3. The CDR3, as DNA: TGTGCCAGCAGTGTCGGGGACAGGGCGTACGAGCAGTACTTC. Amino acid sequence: CASSVGDRAYEQYF.

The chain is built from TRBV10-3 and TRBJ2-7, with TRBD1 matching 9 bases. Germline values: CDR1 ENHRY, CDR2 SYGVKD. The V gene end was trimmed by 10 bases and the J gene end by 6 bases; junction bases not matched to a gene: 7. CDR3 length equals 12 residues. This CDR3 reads CATARTGAEQYF. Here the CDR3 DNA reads TGTGCCACTGCTAGGACAGGGGCCGAGCAGTACTTC.

CDR3 nucleotides: TGTGCCAGCAGTTGGAGACAGGCCGTCCGGGGACTGTTTTTT. Its translation is CASSWRQAVRGLFF. The chain couples TRBV28 to TRBJ1-4, with D perhaps TRBD1 (6 bases). The CDR3 totals 14 residues. Germline-derived CDR1 and CDR2 are MDHEN and SYDVKM. V dropped 4 bases and J dropped 13 bases, with 19 bases sitting between them. The full variable domain, its missing parts supplied by reference TRBV28 and TRBJ1-4, is DVKVTQSSRYLVKRTGEKVFLECVQDMDHENMFWYRQDPGLGLRLIYFSYDVKMKEKGDIPEGYSVSREKKERFSLILESASTNQTSMYLCASSWRQAVRGLFFGSGTQLSVL.

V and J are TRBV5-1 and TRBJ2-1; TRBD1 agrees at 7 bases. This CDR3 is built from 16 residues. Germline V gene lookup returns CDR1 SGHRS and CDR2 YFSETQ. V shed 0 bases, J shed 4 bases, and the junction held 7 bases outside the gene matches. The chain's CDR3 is CASSLDRGAIYNEQFF. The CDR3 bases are TGCGCCAGCAGCTTGGACAGGGGAGCCATTTACAATGAGCAGTTCTTC.

CDR3 region: CASSVPGLGGETQYF. For the CDR3, the DNA is TGTGCCAGTAGTGTCCCGGGACTAGGGGGGGAGACCCAGTACTTC. The chain links TRBV19 to TRBJ2-5, with 8 bases identical to TRBD2. V dropped 5 bases and J dropped 5; count of bases not matched to a gene: 10. Germline loops: CDR1 LNHDA, CDR2 SQIVND (reference sequence). The CDR3 totals 15 residues.

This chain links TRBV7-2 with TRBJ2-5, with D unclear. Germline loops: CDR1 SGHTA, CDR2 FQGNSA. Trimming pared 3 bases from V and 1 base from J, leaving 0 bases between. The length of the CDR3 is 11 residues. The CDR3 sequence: CASSFQETQYF. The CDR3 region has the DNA TGTGCCAGCAGCTTCCAAGAGACCCAGTACTTC. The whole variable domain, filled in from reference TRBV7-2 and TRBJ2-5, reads GAGVSQSPSNKVTEKGKDVELRCDPISGHTALYWYRQSLGQGLEFLIYFQGNSAPDKSGLPSDRFSAERTGGSVSTLTIQRTQQEDSAVYLCASSFQETQYFGPGTRLLVL.

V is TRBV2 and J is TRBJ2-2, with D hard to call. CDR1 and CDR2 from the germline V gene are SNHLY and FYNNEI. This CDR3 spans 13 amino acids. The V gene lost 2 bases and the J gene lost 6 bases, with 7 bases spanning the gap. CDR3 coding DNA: TGTGCCAGCAGTGAAATGGGCTCCGGGGAGCTGTTTTTT. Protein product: CASSEMGSGELFF.

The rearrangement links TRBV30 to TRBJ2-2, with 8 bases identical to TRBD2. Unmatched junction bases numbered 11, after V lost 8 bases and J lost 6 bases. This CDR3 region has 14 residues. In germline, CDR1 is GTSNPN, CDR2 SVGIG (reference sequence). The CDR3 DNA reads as TGTGCCGGGGACGGGACTAGATGGGCCGGGGAGCTGTTTTTT. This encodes CAGDGTRWAGELFF.

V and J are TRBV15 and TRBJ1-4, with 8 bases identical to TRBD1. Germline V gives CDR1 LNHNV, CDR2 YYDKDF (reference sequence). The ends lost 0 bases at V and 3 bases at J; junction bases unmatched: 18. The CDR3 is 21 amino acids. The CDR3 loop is CATSRDLPILLQGEANEKLFF. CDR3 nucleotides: TGTGCCACCAGCAGAGATCTTCCTATTCTACTACAGGGGGAAGCTAATGAAAAACTGTTTTTT.

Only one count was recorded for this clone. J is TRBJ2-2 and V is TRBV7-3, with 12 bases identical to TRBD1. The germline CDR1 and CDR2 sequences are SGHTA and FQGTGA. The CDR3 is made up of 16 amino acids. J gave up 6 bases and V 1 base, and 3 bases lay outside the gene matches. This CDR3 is CASSLSWDRGPGELFF. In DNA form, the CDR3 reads TGTGCCAGCAGCTTAAGCTGGGACAGGGGGCCCGGGGAGCTGTTTTTT.

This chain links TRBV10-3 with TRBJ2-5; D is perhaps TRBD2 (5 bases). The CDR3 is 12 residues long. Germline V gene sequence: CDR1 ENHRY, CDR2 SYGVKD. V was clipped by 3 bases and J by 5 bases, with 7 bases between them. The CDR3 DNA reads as TGTGCCATCAGTGATAGCGCTGAGACCCAGTACTTC. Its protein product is CAISDSAETQYF.

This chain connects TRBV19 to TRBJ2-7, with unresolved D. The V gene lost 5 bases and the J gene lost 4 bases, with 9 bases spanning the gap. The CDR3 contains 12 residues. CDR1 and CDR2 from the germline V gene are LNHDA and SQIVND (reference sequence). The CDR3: CASSLIGYEQYF. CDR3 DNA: TGTGCCAGTAGTTTGATTGGTTACGAGCAGTACTTC.

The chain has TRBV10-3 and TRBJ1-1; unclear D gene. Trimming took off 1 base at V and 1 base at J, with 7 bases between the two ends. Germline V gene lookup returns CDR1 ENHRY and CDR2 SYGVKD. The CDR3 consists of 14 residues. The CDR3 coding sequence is TGTGCCATCAGTGAGTTCGAGAGGAACACTGAAGCTTTCTTT. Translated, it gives CAISEFERNTEAFF.

The CDR3 here is CASSLRTRETQYF. The CDR3 nucleotides read TGTGCCAGCAGTTTACGGACGAGGGAGACCCAGTACTTC. The rearrangement joins TRBV27 to TRBJ2-5; unclear D gene. This CDR3 spans 13 amino acids. Germline V lookup: CDR1 MNHEY, CDR2 SMNVEV (reference sequence). With 2 bases removed from V and 5 bases from J, the gap between germline ends came to 9 bases.